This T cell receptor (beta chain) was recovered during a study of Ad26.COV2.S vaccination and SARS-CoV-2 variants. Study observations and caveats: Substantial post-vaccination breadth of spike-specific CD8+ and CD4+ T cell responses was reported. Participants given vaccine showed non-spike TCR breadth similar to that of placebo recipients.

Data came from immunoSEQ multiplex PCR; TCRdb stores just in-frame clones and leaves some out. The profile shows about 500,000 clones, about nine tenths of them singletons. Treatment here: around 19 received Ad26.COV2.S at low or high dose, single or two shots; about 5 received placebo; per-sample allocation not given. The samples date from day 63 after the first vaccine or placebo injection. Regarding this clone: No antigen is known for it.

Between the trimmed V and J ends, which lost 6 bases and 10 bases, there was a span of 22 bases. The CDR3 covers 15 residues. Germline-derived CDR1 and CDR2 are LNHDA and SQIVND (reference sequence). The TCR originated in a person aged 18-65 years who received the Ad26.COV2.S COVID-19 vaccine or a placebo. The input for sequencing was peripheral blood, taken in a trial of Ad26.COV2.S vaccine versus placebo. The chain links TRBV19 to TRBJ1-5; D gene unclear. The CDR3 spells CASSFTVSNLSPQHF. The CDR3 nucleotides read TGTGCCAGTAGCTTCACGGTCTCAAACCTTTCTCCCCAGCATTTT.